This is a list of T cell receptor beta chains from one sample in a study of blood T cell repertoires in COVID-19. TCRdb's copy holds only in-frame clones and misses some; the assay was immunoSEQ multiplex PCR. The table lists 43,000 or so clones, approximately 82% of them singletons. The sample was peripheral blood. The receptors were gathered from a woman aged 80 or older with acute or convalescent COVID-19. CDR3s include the opening cysteine and the closing phenylalanine or tryptophan.

J,V,CDR3
TRBJ2-1,TRBV5-1,CASSLETGKYNEQFF
TRBJ1-1,TRBV5-1,CASRPTGSVTEAFF
TRBJ2-5,TRBV5-8,CASSHRTGDKETQYF
TRBJ1-1,TRBV9,CASSATGGLGTEAFF
TRBJ1-1,TRBV3-1/TRBV3-2,CASSQRTGEEAFF
TRBJ1-1,TRBV12-3/TRBV12-4,CASRTGSGTEAFF
TRBJ2-3,TRBV3-1/TRBV3-2,CASSQVIFGSGGAMGSDTQYF
TRBJ2-1,TRBV5-6,CASSFFQGANYNEQFF
TRBJ1-2,TRBV19,CASSTGQGVFYGYTF
TRBJ1-5,TRBV7-8,CASSLNRGNQPQHF